This paragraph reports one T cell receptor beta chain. The source of the sample is a study of technical replicates of blood from a handful of donors. With 1 base removed from V and 2 bases from J, the gap between germline ends came to 12 bases. The CDR3 consists of 15 residues. Germline loops: CDR1 LNHDA, CDR2 SQIVND (reference sequence). Some clones are missing from TCRdb's copy, which holds only in-frame ones; the method was immunoSEQ multiplex PCR. The data contain some 78,000 clones, 85% to 95% of them singletons. The sample comprised T cells isolated from PBMCs. This chain links TRBV19 with TRBJ2-7; perhaps TRBD1 as D (5 bases). The source of this sequence is a human donor in good health. The CDR3 protein is CASSIVIETAYEQYF. CDR3 nucleotide sequence: TGTGCCAGTAGTATAGTAATTGAGACAGCCTACGAGCAGTACTTC.